This T cell receptor beta chain was sequenced for a study of blood T cell repertoires in COVID-19. Libraries were prepared by immunoSEQ multiplex PCR; TCRdb keeps only in-frame clonotypes and omits some of them. Among 300,000 or so clones listed, approximately 87% were seen once. Germline V gives CDR1 MNHEY, CDR2 SVGAGI. V lost 6 bases and J lost 1; bases outside the gene matches: 0. The CDR3 sequence is 13 residues long. The genes are TRBV6-5 and TRBJ2-5; TRBD2 agrees at 9 bases. Sequencing input: peripheral blood. This receptor was obtained from a woman aged 40 to 50 who had recovered from COVID-19. The CDR3 protein is CASRLAGQETQYF. CDR3 sequence (DNA): TGTGCCAGCAGACTAGCGGGCCAAGAGACCCAGTACTTC.